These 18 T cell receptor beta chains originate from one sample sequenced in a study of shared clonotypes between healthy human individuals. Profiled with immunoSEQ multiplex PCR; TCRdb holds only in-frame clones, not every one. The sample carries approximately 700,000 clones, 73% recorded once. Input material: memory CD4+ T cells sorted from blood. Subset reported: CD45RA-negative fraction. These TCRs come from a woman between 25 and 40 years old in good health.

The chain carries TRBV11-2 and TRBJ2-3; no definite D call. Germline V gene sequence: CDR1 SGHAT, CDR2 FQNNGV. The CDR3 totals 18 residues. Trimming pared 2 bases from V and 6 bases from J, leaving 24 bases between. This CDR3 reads CASSLTSGYIVELDTQYF. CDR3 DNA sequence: TGTGCCAGCAGCTTAACCTCGGGCTATATCGTTGAACTTGATACGCAGTATTTT.

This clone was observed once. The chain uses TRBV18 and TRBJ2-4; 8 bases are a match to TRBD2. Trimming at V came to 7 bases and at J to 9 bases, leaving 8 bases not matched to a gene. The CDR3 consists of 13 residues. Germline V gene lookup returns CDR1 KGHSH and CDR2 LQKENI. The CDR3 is CASFGLAQGIQYF. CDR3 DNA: TGTGCCAGCTTCGGACTAGCCCAAGGCATTCAGTACTTC.

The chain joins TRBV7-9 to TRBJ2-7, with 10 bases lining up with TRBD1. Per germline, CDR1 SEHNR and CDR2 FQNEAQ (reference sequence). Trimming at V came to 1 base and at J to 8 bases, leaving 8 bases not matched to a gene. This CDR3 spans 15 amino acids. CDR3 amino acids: CASSLGGQGRDKQYF. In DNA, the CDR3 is TGTGCCAGCAGCTTAGGGGGACAGGGGAGGGATAAGCAGTACTTC.

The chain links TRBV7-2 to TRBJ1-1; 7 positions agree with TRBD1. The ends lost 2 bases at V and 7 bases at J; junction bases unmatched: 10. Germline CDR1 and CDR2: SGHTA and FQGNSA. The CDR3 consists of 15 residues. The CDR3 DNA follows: TGTGCCAGCAGCTTAAGTGGACAGGTTAATCGTGAAGCTTTCTTT. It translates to CASSLSGQVNREAFF.

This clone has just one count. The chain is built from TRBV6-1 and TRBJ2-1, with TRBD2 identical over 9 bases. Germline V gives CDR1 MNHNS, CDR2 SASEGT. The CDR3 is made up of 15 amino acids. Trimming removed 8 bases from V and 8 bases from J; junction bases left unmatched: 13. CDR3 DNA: TGTGCCAGCCTCCTTGTGGCGGGAGGGGGTCATGAGCAGTTCTTC. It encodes CASLLVAGGGHEQFF.

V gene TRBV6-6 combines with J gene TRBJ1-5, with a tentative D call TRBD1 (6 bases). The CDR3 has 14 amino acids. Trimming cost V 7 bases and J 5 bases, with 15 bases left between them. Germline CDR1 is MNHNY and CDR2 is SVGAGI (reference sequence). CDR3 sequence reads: CASKIKTGDQPQHF. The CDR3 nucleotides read TGTGCCAGCAAGATCAAGACAGGCGATCAGCCCCAGCATTTT.

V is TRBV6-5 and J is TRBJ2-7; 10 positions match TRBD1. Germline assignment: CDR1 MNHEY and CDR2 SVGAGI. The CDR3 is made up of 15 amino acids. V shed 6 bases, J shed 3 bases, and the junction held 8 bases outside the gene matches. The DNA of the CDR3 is TGTGCCAGCAGGGCCAACCGGGACAGGGGCTACGAGCAGTACTTC. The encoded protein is CASRANRDRGYEQYF.

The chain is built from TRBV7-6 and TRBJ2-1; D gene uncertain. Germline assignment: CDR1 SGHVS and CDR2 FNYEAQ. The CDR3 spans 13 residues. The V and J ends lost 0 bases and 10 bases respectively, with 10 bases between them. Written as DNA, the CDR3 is TGTGCCAGCAGCTTAGCGGTGCGAGGAGAGCAGTTCTTC. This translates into CASSLAVRGEQFF.

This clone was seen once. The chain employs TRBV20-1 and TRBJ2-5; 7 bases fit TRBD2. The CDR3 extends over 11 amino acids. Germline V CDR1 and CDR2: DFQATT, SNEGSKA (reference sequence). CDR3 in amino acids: CRNWEGETQYF. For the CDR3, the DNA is TGCAGAAACTGGGAGGGCGAGACCCAGTACTTC.

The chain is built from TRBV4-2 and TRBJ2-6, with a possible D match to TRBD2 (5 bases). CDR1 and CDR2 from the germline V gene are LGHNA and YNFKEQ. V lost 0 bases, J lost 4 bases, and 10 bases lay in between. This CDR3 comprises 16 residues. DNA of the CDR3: TGTGCCAGCAGCCAAGATCTAGCAGCGGGGGCCAACGTCCTGACTTTC. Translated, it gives CASSQDLAAGANVLTF.

The CDR3 here is CASSLSRQSTIYF. The CDR3 DNA is TGTGCCAGCAGCTTAAGTAGGCAGAGCACCATATATTTT. The chain has TRBV7-9 and TRBJ1-3; D not certain. The CDR3 contains 13 residues. The V end lost 2 bases, the J end lost 9 bases, and 11 bases lay between the germline ends. Germline values: CDR1 SEHNR, CDR2 FQNEAQ (reference sequence).

The CDR3: CASSLGGAGQDEQYF. CDR3 DNA: TGTGCCAGCAGCTTAGGCGGCGCGGGCCAGGACGAGCAGTACTTC. The gene calls are TRBV13 and TRBJ2-7, with D perhaps matching TRBD2 (5 bases). Per germline, CDR1 PRHDT and CDR2 FYEKMQ (reference sequence). This CDR3 contains 15 residues. The germline V and J ends were trimmed by 0 bases and 5 bases, with 14 bases remaining between them.

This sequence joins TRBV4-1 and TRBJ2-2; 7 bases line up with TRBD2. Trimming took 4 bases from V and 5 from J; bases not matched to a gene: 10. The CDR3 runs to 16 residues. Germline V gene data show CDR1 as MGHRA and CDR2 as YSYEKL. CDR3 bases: TGCGCCAGCAGCCGGGGGAGACTAGCAAGTACCGGGGAGCTGTTTTTT. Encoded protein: CASSRGRLASTGELFF.

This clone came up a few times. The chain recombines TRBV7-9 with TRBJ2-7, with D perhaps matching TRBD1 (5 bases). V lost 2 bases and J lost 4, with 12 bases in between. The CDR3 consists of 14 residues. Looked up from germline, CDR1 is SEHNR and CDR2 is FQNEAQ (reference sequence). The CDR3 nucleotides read TGTGCCAGCAGCTTATTACAGGTCGGATACGAGCAGTACTTC. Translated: CASSLLQVGYEQYF.

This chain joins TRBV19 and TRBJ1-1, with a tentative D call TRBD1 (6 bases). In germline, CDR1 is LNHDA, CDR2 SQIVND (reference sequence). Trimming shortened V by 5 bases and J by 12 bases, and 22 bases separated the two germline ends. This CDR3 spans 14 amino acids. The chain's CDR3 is CASSDISGSDRTFF. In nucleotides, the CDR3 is TGTGCCAGTAGTGATATCTCGGGCAGTGACAGGACTTTCTTT.

The DNA of the CDR3 is TGTGCCAGCAGTTCCCCCTCCGGGAAGGTCACCGGGGAGCTGTTTTTT. Translated, it gives CASSSPSGKVTGELFF. This chain links TRBV28 with TRBJ2-2; D is perhaps TRBD2 (5 bases). The CDR3 sequence is 16 residues long. The germline V gene encodes CDR1 MDHEN and CDR2 SYDVKM. V was cut by 4 bases and J by 4 bases, with 16 bases left in between.

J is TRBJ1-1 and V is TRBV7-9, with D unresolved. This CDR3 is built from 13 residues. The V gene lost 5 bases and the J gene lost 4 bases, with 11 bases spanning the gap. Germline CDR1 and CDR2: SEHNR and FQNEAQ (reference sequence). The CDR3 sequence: CASSHEAGTEAFF. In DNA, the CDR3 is TGTGCCAGCAGCCACGAGGCGGGCACTGAAGCTTTCTTT.

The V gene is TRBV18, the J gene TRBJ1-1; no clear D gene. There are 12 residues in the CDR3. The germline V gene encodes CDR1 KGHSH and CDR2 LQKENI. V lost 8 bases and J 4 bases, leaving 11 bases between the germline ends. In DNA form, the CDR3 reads TGTGCCAGCCTGTCGGGTTCCACTGAAGCTTTCTTT. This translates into CASLSGSTEAFF.